A single sample gave rise to the 8 T cell receptor beta chains below, sequenced in a study of monozygotic twins with inflammatory bowel disease. With the 5' RACE reads reprocessed, TCRdb shows one record per CDR3 protein and no DNA. The sample is made up of roughly 320,000 distinct CDR3 sequences, and the top ten hold 5% to 6% of it. The sample taken for sequencing was blood. These receptors came from a human donor with ulcerative colitis or Crohn's disease, or a healthy co-twin of an affected twin (not recorded which).

The rearrangement links TRBV5-1 to TRBJ2-1. The CDR3 has 13 residues. Germline-derived CDR1 and CDR2 are SGHRS and YFSETQ. The CDR3 is CASSFTANNEQFF.

The rearrangement uses TRBV7-2 and TRBJ2-3. The CDR3 is 14 amino acids. Germline CDR1 reads SGHTA; CDR2 reads FQGNSA. The CDR3: CASSLALTTDTQYF.

The chain combines TRBV11-1 with TRBJ2-3; checking the TCRdb D call of TRBD2 is not possible without DNA. The CDR3 has 18 amino acids. CDR1 is SGHAT, CDR2 FQDESV, per germline (reference sequence). CDR3 sequence reads: CASSNPGLAGEGPRGQYF.

The chain joins TRBV10-3 to TRBJ2-7; without DNA, the TCRdb call of TRBD1 cannot be checked. Per the germline V gene, CDR1 is ENHRY and CDR2 is SYGVKD. There are 15 residues in the CDR3. The CDR3 spells CAISEPEGGVKLEYF.

The chain uses TRBV12-3 or TRBV12-4 and TRBJ2-7; TCRdb's assignment of TRBD2 cannot be checked, as there is no DNA. CDR3 length: 15 residues. CDR3 residues: CASSPSQVWRPEQYF.

The rearrangement joins TRBV3-1 to TRBJ2-7; TCRdb's D gene call, TRBD1, goes unchecked for lack of DNA. This CDR3 is built from 13 residues. Germline lookup yields CDR1 LGHDT and CDR2 YNNKEL (reference sequence). The CDR3 here is CASSRGFPYEQYF.

The rearrangement uses TRBV20-1 and TRBJ2-7; checking the TCRdb D call of TRBD1 is not possible without DNA. The CDR3 sequence is 13 residues long. CDR1 DFQATT and CDR2 SNEGSKA come from the germline V gene (reference sequence). CDR3 in amino acids: CSAHREGSYEQYF.

The gene calls are TRBV6-5 and TRBJ2-7. The CDR3 sequence is 13 residues long. Germline V CDR1 and CDR2: MNHEY, SVGAGI. This CDR3 is CASSYGTSYEQYF.